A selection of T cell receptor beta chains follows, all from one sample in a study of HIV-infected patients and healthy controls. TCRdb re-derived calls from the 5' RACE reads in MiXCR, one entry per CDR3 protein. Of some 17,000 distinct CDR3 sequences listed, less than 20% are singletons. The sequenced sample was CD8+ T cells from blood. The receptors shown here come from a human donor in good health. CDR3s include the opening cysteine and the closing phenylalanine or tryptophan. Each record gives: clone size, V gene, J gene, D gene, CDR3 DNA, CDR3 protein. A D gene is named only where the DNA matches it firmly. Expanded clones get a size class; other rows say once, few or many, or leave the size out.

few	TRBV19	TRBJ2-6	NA	TGTGCCAGTAGTTTATGGGGATTCCTCCCCTTTTCTGGGGCCAACGTCCTGACTTTC	CASSLWGFLPFSGANVLTF
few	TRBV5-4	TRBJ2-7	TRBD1	TGTGCCAGCAGCTTGGGGGACAGCTCCTACGAGCAGTACTTC	CASSLGDSSYEQYF
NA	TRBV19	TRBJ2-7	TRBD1	TGTGCCAGTAGTATATGGGGGACAGGCTACGAGCAGTACTTC	CASSIWGTGYEQYF
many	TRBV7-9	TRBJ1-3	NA	TGTGCCAGCAGCTCCGTCTCTGGAAACACCATATATTTT	CASSSVSGNTIYF
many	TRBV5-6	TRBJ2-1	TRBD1	TGTGCCAGCAGATGGGGACAGCCCTCCTACAATGAGCAGTTCTTC	CASRWGQPSYNEQFF
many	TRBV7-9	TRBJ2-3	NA	TGTGCCAGCAGCTTTGCTCACCCAGATACGCAGTATTTT	CASSFAHPDTQYF
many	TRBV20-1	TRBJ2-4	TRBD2	TGCAGTGTCCCGACTAGCGGGGGAGCCTTTGCCAAAAACATTCAGTACTTC	CSVPTSGGAFAKNIQYF
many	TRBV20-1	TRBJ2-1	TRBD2	TGCAGTGCTAGGGGACTAGCGGGAGGGTCGGGGTGGTCCTACAATGAGCAGTTCTTC	CSARGLAGGSGWSYNEQFF
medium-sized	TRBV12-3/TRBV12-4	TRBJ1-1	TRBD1	TGTGCCAGTCTAGGGGGCGCGGTCGGTGCGGGCACTGAAGCTTTCTTT	CASLGGAVGAGTEAFF
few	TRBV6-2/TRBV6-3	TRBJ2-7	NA	TGTGCCAGCAGTTACTCAGACAGCTCCTACGAGCAGTACTTC	CASSYSDSSYEQYF
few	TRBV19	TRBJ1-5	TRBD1	TGTGCCAGTAGTCTATGGGGACAGGGGGGGCAGCCCCAGCATTTT	CASSLWGQGGQPQHF
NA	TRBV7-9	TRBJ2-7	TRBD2	TGTGCCAGCAGCTTATGGGCTAGCGGGAGTTACGAGCAGTACTTC	CASSLWASGSYEQYF
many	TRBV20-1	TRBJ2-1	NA	TGCAGTGCTAGAGTTGGGACACTCGGAGTTGTCAATGAGCAGTTCTTC	CSARVGTLGVVNEQFF
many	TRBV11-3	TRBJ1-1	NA	TGTGCCAGCAGCTCGGACGGCCCTCTGAACACTGAAGCTTTCTTT	CASSSDGPLNTEAFF
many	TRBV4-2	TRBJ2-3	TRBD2	TGTGCCAGCAGCCAGAACCCCGGCTTAGCGGGGGGCGGTGATACGCAGTATTTT	CASSQNPGLAGGGDTQYF
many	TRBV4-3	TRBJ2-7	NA	TGCGCCAGCAGCCAAGTTCCGGGGGTCTTAACGTCCGAGCAGTACTTC	CASSQVPGVLTSEQYF
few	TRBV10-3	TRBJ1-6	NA	TGTGCCATCAGTGAGTCCGGATCACCCCTCCACTTT	CAISESGSPLHF
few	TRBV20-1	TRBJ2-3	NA	TGCAGTGCTGATAAACACACAGATACGCAGTATTTT	CSADKHTDTQYF
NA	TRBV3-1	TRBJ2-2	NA	TGTGCCAGCAGCCAGACTACGGGCACCGGGGAGCTGTTTTTT	CASSQTTGTGELFF
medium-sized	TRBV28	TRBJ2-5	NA	TGTGCCAGCAGTACCCGGGGGACTCCTACTGAGACCCAGTACTTC	CASSTRGTPTETQYF
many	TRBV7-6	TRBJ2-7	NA	TGTGCCAGCAGCTTAGCTCCGTGGCACATCCCCACGTTC	CASSLAPWHIPTF
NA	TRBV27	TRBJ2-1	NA	TGTGCCAGCAGTTCTAGCGCGCCACCTCAGTTCTTC	CASSSSAPPQFF
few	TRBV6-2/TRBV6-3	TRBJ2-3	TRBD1	TGTGCCAGCAGTTACTTTCGTCCAGGGACAGCAACCACAGATACGCAGTATTTT	CASSYFRPGTATTDTQYF
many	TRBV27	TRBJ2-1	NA	TGTGCCAGCAGTCACTCGATTCAGGCAGGCCCCTACAATGAGCAGTTCTTC	CASSHSIQAGPYNEQFF
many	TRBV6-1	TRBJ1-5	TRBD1	TGTGCCAGCAGACTACGAGGCAGGGGGGCGTATAGCAATCAGCCCCAGCATTTT	CASRLRGRGAYSNQPQHF
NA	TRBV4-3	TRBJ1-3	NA	TGCGCCAGCAGCCAAGACTGGGGTAGCTCTGGAAACACCATATATTTT	CASSQDWGSSGNTIYF
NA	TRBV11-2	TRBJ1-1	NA	TGTGCCAGCAGCCCCCCCGCAGGGGTGAACACTGAAGCTTTCTTT	CASSPPAGVNTEAFF
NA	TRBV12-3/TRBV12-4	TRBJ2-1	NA	TGTGCCAGCAGTTCCACCCAGGGCCGGGATGAGCAGTTCTTC	CASSSTQGRDEQFF
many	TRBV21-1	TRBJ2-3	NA	TGTGCCAGCAGCAGTTTACCGACAGGGATGACAGATACGCAGTATTTT	CASSSLPTGMTDTQYF
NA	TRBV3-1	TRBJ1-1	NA	TGTGCCAGCAGCCAAGATGGACAGTACCTTGAAGCTTTCTTT	CASSQDGQYLEAFF
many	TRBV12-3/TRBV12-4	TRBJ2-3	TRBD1	TGTGCCAGCAGTTTTGGTGGACGAAGGGACAGGGGGCATGCAGATACGCAGTATTTT	CASSFGGRRDRGHADTQYF
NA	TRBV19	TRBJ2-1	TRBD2	TGTGCCAGTAGTATACCCGGCACTAGCGGGCCATTATCAGGGTATGAGCAGTTCTTC	CASSIPGTSGPLSGYEQFF
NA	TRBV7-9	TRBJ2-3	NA	TGTGCCAGCAGGAGTGCAGTGACAGATACGCAGTATTTT	CASRSAVTDTQYF
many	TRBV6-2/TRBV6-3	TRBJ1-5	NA	TGTGCCAGCAGGGGCCTCAATCAGCCCCAGCATTTT	CASRGLNQPQHF
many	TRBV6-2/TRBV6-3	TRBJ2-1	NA	TGTGCCAGCAGTTACCCTGAACCGGAGCAGTTCTTC	CASSYPEPEQFF
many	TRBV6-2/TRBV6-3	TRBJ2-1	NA	TGTGCCAGCAGTTACTCTGTGACTCCTAACAATGAGCAGTTCTTC	CASSYSVTPNNEQFF
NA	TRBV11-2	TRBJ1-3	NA	TGTGCCAGCAGCTTAGATCGCCCAGCCTCTGGAAACACCATATATTTT	CASSLDRPASGNTIYF